Listed here is a single TCR beta chain. This clone was detected once. What this receptor recognizes is not known. Within one base of it there is no much larger clone, and no base qualities were kept. V was cut back by 5 bases and J by 0 bases, leaving a gap of 17 bases between them. From the germline V gene, CDR1 is MGHRA and CDR2 is YSYEKL. Including the terminal cysteine and phenylalanine, the CDR3 comprises 17 residues. Only CDR3 DNA is held: 51 bases, read in frame from base 1. The sample belongs to a study of a mutant IDH1 vaccine in newly diagnosed glioma (dated by TCRdb to the early 2020s). Background for the entire study: Patients were given eight vaccinations, in weeks 1, 3, 5, 7, 11, 15, 19 and 23, which matched visits V03 through V10. Vaccination began 4-6 weeks after radiotherapy alone, or alongside temozolomide cycles in the chemotherapy-containing groups. Prior to enrollment, patients had been given standard therapy consisting of radiotherapy alone, temozolomide alone, or radiochemotherapy with temozolomide, with the combination given to most patients. Peripheral blood was drawn at six visits: V03 (baseline), V05, V07, V10, V12 and V13. Of the approximately 33 patients who were treated, about 62% were male and roughly 38% were female, and the mean age was approximately 40 years. Longitudinal TCRB deep sequencing was done for 25 treated patients, wherever samples were available for exploratory analyses. Broad study findings and their caveats: It was noted by the authors that analyses of patient blood samples could not be reproduced owing to sample limitations. Immune responses induced by the vaccine were seen in around 93% of patients across multiple MHC alleles. PBMC samples for TCRB deep sequencing were selected based on availability. No apparent relationship was observed between pseudoprogression and alterations in the top peripheral T cell clonotypes detected by TCRB sequencing.

The time point label for this specimen denotes: week 11, during vaccination. Each vaccine dose was 300 ug of a 20-mer mutant IDH1 peptide in Montanide, given subcutaneously with topical imiquimod. Donors had newly diagnosed WHO grade 3 or 4 IDH1-mutant astrocytomas with loss of nuclear ATRX. The samples were drawn from NOA16, a multicentre, single-arm, open-label phase I trial in Germany that tested a mutant IDH1 peptide vaccine in humans for the first time. The DNeasy Blood and Tissue Kit was used to extract genomic DNA from EDTA blood for TCRB sequencing. The receptor library was made with the immunoSEQ multiplex PCR assay. Following the manufacturer's protocol, the hsTCRB Kit was used to amplify rearranged TCR beta chain sequences. Sequencing of TCRB libraries was carried out on an Illumina MiSeq. As for how the authors treated the data: Demultiplexing, trimming and gene mapping were performed with the kit vendor's proprietary platform. TCRdb carries this immuneACCESS record with in-frame sequences only. Its versions omit some clonotypes, under half of them owing to an unresolved V gene in the studies checked, with the rest unexplained. V, J and clone size are taken as reported in that table, and D and trimming were inferred from the DNA itself. In all, the sample holds some 120,000 clones, and roughly 75% of those were seen once. 5% to 7% of the sample is held by the ten biggest clonotypes.

The TCR originated in a man aged 35 to 55 with glioma. The V and J segments used are TRBV4-1 and TRBJ2-4; tentative D gene TRBD1, with 6 bases matching. Sequenced here: PBMCs, sampled from a glioma patient whose treatment included an IDH1 peptide vaccine. CDR3 sequence: CASSFPGQKGAKNIQYF. The DNA is as follows: TGCGCCAGCAGCTTTCCCGGACAGAAAGGAGCCAAAAACATTCAGTACTTC.